Following are 21 T cell receptor beta chains from one sample sequenced in a study of blood T cell repertoires in COVID-19. Some clones are missing from TCRdb's copy, which holds only in-frame ones; the method was immunoSEQ multiplex PCR. The repertoire consists of a few hundred thousand clones, with roughly 88% occurring once and the leading ten covering approximately 12%. The sample was peripheral blood. These receptors came from a woman between 45 and 65 years old with COVID-19, enrolled during active disease.

The chain couples TRBV30 to TRBJ1-6; D unresolved. CDR3 length: 14 amino acids. Germline-derived CDR1 and CDR2 are GTSNPN and SVGIG (reference sequence). V was clipped by 4 bases and J by 9 bases, with 16 bases between them. The CDR3 bases are TGTGCCTGGACCCAGTTTATCAATCGTTCACCCCTCCACTTT. This translates into CAWTQFINRSPLHF. The full variable domain, completed using reference TRBV30 and TRBJ1-6, is SQTIHQWPATLVQPVGSPLSLECTVEGTSNPNLYWYRQAAGRGLQLLFYSVGIGQISSEVPQNLSASRPQDRQFILSSKKLLLSDSGFYLCAWTQFINRSPLHFGNGTRLTVT.

The V gene is TRBV15, the J gene TRBJ2-7; D is possibly TRBD1 (5 bases). The germline V gene has CDR1 LNHNV and CDR2 YYDKDF (reference sequence). The CDR3 extends over 13 amino acids. Trimming took off 1 base at V and 2 bases at J, with 6 bases between the two ends. CDR3 residues: CATSRGTTYEQYF. The CDR3 nucleotides are TGTGCCACCAGCAGAGGGACAACCTACGAGCAGTACTTC. The full variable domain, rest sourced from reference TRBV15 and TRBJ2-7, is DAMVIQNPRYQVTQFGKPVTLSCSQTLNHNVMYWYQQKSSQAPKLLFHYYDKDFNNEADTPDNFQSRRPNTSFCFLDIRSPGLGDTAMYLCATSRGTTYEQYFGPGTRLTVT.

V usage is TRBV6-5 and J usage is TRBJ1-1; the D is unclear. The germline CDR1 and CDR2 sequences are MNHEY and SVGAGI. CDR3 size: 13 residues. Trimming took 0 bases from V and 5 from J, leaving 7 bases between them. Written as DNA, the CDR3 is TGTGCCAGCAGTTACTCGGAGGCGACTGAAGCTTTCTTT. Its protein is CASSYSEATEAFF.

The rearrangement joins TRBV5-4 to TRBJ2-7, with 8 bases identical to TRBD2. Unmatched junction bases numbered 5, after V lost 0 bases and J lost 3 bases. The CDR3 loop spans 15 amino acids. CDR1 SGHNT and CDR2 YYREEE come from the germline V gene (reference sequence). The CDR3 region is CASSLAPSGGYEQYF. For the CDR3, the DNA is TGTGCCAGCAGCTTGGCGCCAAGCGGGGGCTACGAGCAGTACTTC.

The gene calls are TRBV28 and TRBJ1-6, with D uncertain. This CDR3 is 15 amino acids long. Germline CDR1 and CDR2: MDHEN and SYDVKM. Trimming left V 4 bases short and J 5 bases short, with 12 bases between. The CDR3 here is CASSSPSGNNSPLHF. The CDR3 coding sequence is TGTGCCAGCAGTTCCCCCTCAGGCAATAATTCACCCCTCCACTTT.

The J gene is TRBJ1-1, the V gene TRBV2, with D uncertain. The germline V and J ends were trimmed by 2 bases and 7 bases, with 2 bases remaining between them. This CDR3 is 10 amino acids long. The germline V gene has CDR1 SNHLY and CDR2 FYNNEI. DNA of the CDR3: TGTGCCAGCAGTGAATATGAAGCTTTCTTT. Amino acid sequence: CASSEYEAFF. Using reference TRBV2 and TRBJ1-1 for the parts outside the CDR3, the full variable domain is EPEVTQTPSHQVTQMGQEVILRCVPISNHLYFYWYRQILGQKVEFLVSFYNNEISEKSEIFDDQFSVERPDGSNFTLKIRSTKLEDSAMYFCASSEYEAFFGQGTRLTVV.

The chain links TRBV7-3 to TRBJ1-6; D perhaps matches TRBD1 (5 bases). CDR3 size: 14 residues. Germline V gene lookup returns CDR1 SGHTA and CDR2 FQGTGA. The V and J ends lost 3 bases and 9 bases respectively, with 12 bases between them. The chain's CDR3 is CASSFDGGSSPLHF. As DNA, the CDR3 is TGTGCCAGCAGCTTTGACGGGGGAAGTTCACCCCTCCACTTT.

The J gene is TRBJ2-7, the V gene TRBV5-5; TRBD1 matches at 7 bases. The V gene end was trimmed by 1 base and the J gene end by 2 bases; junction bases not matched to a gene: 3. Germline lookup yields CDR1 SGHKS and CDR2 YYEKEE (reference sequence). The CDR3 extends over 14 amino acids. CDR3 nucleotide sequence: TGTGCCAGCAGCTTGTGGGACAGACCCTACGAGCAGTACTTC. It codes for CASSLWDRPYEQYF.

The rearrangement joins TRBV2 to TRBJ1-2; TRBD1 might be the D (5 bases). CDR1 is SNHLY, CDR2 FYNNEI, per germline. The CDR3 is 16 amino acids. Trimming removed 4 bases at V and 1 base at J, with 16 bases between. CDR3 protein: CASSGYRPGVNYGYTF. DNA of the CDR3: TGTGCCAGCAGTGGATATCGCCCGGGGGTTAACTATGGCTACACCTTC.

This clone was detected once. V and J are TRBV7-8 and TRBJ2-7, with 10 bases lining up with TRBD1. Germline CDR1 and CDR2: SGHVS and FQNEAQ. The CDR3 spans 15 residues. Losses at the gene ends were 4 bases for V and 2 bases for J; bases not matched to a gene: 5. The CDR3 sequence: CASSSGTGETYEQYF. The CDR3 DNA follows: TGTGCCAGCAGCTCCGGGACAGGGGAAACCTACGAGCAGTACTTC.

This chain links TRBV7-2 with TRBJ2-7; a possible D gene is TRBD2 (5 bases). There are 14 residues in the CDR3. The germline CDR1 and CDR2 sequences are SGHTA and FQGNSA. Between the trimmed V and J ends, which lost 1 base and 2 bases, there was a span of 9 bases. Written as DNA, the CDR3 is TGTGCCAGCAGCTTAGGCGGGCCGGCCTACGAGCAGTACTTC. This codes for CASSLGGPAYEQYF.

J is TRBJ1-1 and V is TRBV5-1; D is undetermined. This CDR3 comprises 14 residues. The V gene lost 4 bases and the J gene lost 12 bases, with 22 bases spanning the gap. CDR1 is SGHRS, CDR2 YFSETQ, per germline. The CDR3, as DNA: TGCGCCAGCAGCCCTCTAGCCGGGCAGTCTGTTTCTTTCTTT. Protein sequence: CASSPLAGQSVSFF.

CDR3 amino acids: CASRGDFSIANYGYTF. In DNA, the CDR3 is TGCGCCAGCAGGGGGGACTTTTCAATAGCTAACTATGGCTACACCTTC. V usage is TRBV10-2 and J usage is TRBJ1-2; D possibly corresponds to TRBD1 (5 bases). V was clipped by 6 bases and J by 0 bases, with 17 bases between them. Per the germline V gene, CDR1 is WSHSY and CDR2 is SAAADI. The CDR3 runs 16 residues.

The chain has TRBV29-1 and TRBJ1-1; D gene uncertain. The V end was cut by 3 bases, the J end by 1 base, with 12 bases between. Germline V CDR1 and CDR2: SQVTM, ANQGSEA. The CDR3 contains 14 residues. The CDR3 nucleotides read TGCAGCGTTGACGATCGATCGAGGAACACTGAAGCTTTCTTT. The encoded protein is CSVDDRSRNTEAFF.

The chain recombines TRBV2 with TRBJ2-2; 12 nucleotides agree with TRBD2. The trim removed 5 bases at V and 2 bases at J, leaving 3 bases unmatched. The CDR3 is made up of 16 amino acids. CDR1 SNHLY and CDR2 FYNNEI come from the germline V gene. The DNA of the CDR3 is TGTGCCAGCAGTAGACTAGCGGGGGCCAACACCGGGGAGCTGTTTTTT. The encoded protein is CASSRLAGANTGELFF.

The chain recombines TRBV27 with TRBJ1-1, with D perhaps TRBD1 (5 bases). Germline lookup yields CDR1 MNHEY and CDR2 SMNVEV (reference sequence). The length of the CDR3 is 13 residues. Trimming left V 7 bases short and J 4 bases short, with 13 bases between. The CDR3 reads CASISRAPTEAFF. The CDR3 coding sequence is TGTGCCAGCATTTCCAGGGCCCCCACTGAAGCTTTCTTT.

V is TRBV2 and J is TRBJ1-2, with D unclear. The CDR3 has 13 amino acids. CDR1 is SNHLY, CDR2 FYNNEI, per germline. V gave up 3 bases and J gave up 2 bases, with 7 bases separating them. CDR3 protein: CASSESRNYGYTF. The CDR3 nucleotides are TGTGCCAGCAGTGAGTCCAGAAACTATGGCTACACCTTC.

This chain uses TRBV19 with TRBJ1-1; D remains unclear. In germline, CDR1 is LNHDA, CDR2 SQIVND (reference sequence). The V and J ends lost 6 bases and 1 base respectively, with 18 bases between them. The CDR3 length is 16 residues. CDR3 in amino acids: CASRGLFPPGNTEAFF. The CDR3 nucleotides are TGTGCCAGTAGGGGCCTCTTCCCCCCCGGGAACACTGAAGCTTTCTTT.

This chain connects TRBV28 to TRBJ2-7; TRBD1 matches 8 bases. Unmatched junction bases numbered 6, after V lost 6 bases and J lost 5 bases. The CDR3 runs 13 residues. CDR1 and CDR2 (germline): MDHEN, SYDVKM. The CDR3 is CASSILQGDEQYF. The DNA of the CDR3 is TGTGCCAGCAGCATACTACAGGGGGACGAGCAGTACTTC.

The chain recombines TRBV27 with TRBJ2-5; TRBD1 matches at 7 bases. The junction had 12 bases not matched to a gene; V was cut back by 3 bases and J by 5 bases. Germline assignment: CDR1 MNHEY and CDR2 SMNVEV (reference sequence). The CDR3 runs 16 residues. CDR3 residues: CASSFYHTGVIETQYF. DNA of the CDR3: TGTGCCAGCAGTTTCTACCATACAGGGGTTATCGAGACCCAGTACTTC.

This sequence joins TRBV5-6 and TRBJ1-1, with D perhaps matching TRBD1 (6 bases). With 3 bases removed from V and 5 bases from J, the gap between germline ends came to 14 bases. The CDR3 loop spans 14 amino acids. CDR1 and CDR2 (germline): SGHDT, YYEEEE. DNA of the CDR3: TGTGCCAGCAGCTCACAGGGAAGCGGTACTGAAGCTTTCTTT. It codes for CASSSQGSGTEAFF. Drawing the rest from reference TRBV5-6 and TRBJ1-1, the complete variable domain is DAGVTQSPTHLIKTRGQQVTLRCSPKSGHDTVSWYQQALGQGPQFIFQYYEEEERQRGNFPDRFSGHQFPNYSSELNVNALLLGDSALYLCASSSQGSGTEAFFGQGTRLTVV.